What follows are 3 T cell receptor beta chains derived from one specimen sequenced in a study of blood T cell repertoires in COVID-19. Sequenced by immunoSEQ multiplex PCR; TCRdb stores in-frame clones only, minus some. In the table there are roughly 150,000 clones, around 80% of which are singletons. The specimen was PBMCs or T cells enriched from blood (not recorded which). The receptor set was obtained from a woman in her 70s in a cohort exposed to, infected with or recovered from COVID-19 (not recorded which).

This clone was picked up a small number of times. CDR3 bases: TGCAGCGTTGGGCGGGAGGGCTTTGAGCAGTTCTTC. It codes for CSVGREGFEQFF. The J gene is TRBJ2-1, the V gene TRBV29-1; 9 nucleotides match TRBD2. The CDR3 sequence is 12 residues long. Germline V gene data show CDR1 as SQVTM and CDR2 as ANQGSEA. The J segment lost 9 bases and the V segment lost 4 bases, leaving 4 bases of the junction unmatched.

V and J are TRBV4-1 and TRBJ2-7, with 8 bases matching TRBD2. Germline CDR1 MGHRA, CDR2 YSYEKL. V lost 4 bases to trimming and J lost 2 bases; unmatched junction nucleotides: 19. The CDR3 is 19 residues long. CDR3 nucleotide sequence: TGCGCCAGCAGCCCCAAAGGAGGGCAGAGCGGGAGAAGGGCCTACGAGCAGTACTTC. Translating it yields CASSPKGGQSGRRAYEQYF.

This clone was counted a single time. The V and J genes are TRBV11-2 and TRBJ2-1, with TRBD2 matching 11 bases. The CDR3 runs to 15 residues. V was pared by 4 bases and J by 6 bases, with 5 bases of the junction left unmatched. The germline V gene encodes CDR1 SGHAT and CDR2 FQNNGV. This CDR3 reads CASSSTSGTTNEQFF. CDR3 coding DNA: TGTGCCAGCAGCTCGACTAGCGGGACCACCAATGAGCAGTTCTTC. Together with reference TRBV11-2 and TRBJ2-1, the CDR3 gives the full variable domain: EAGVAQSPRYKIIEKRQSVAFWCNPISGHATLYWYQQILGQGPKLLIQFQNNGVVDDSQLPKDRFSAERLKGVDSTLKIQPAKLEDSAVYLCASSSTSGTTNEQFFGPGTRLTVL.